These 10 T cell receptor beta chains share one sample of origin, sequenced in a study of T cell responses to AZD1222 COVID-19 vaccine. The data were produced by immunoSEQ multiplex PCR, yet TCRdb's version contains in-frame clones alone and is incomplete. The table has 120,000 or so clones, about 90% seen once. The sample here was peripheral blood, taken 28 days after the second AZD1222 dose. The receptors shown here come from an adult who received the AZD1222 COVID-19 vaccine.

The chain recombines TRBV6-5 with TRBJ1-1, with 7 bases fitting TRBD1. V trimming: 5 bases; J trimming: 3 bases; junction bases outside the gene matches: 3. The CDR3 totals 13 residues. Germline V lookup: CDR1 MNHEY, CDR2 SVGAGI. This chain's CDR3 is CASSPGTDTEAFF. The CDR3 nucleotides are TGTGCCAGCAGTCCCGGGACAGACACTGAAGCTTTCTTT.

The CDR3, as DNA: TGTGCCACCAGTCCTACGGGACAGGGCTCCTACGAGCAGTACTTC. This sequence encodes CATSPTGQGSYEQYF. The V gene is TRBV24-1, the J gene TRBJ2-7, with TRBD1 identical over 9 bases. CDR3 size: 15 residues. Germline V gene lookup returns CDR1 KGHDR and CDR2 SFDVKD. The V gene end was trimmed by 6 bases and the J gene end by 0 bases; junction bases not matched to a gene: 5.

The chain carries TRBV5-1 and TRBJ2-2; 7 positions agree with TRBD2. The ends lost 4 bases at V and 6 bases at J; junction bases unmatched: 9. Germline assignment: CDR1 SGHRS and CDR2 YFSETQ. The length of the CDR3 is 15 residues. DNA for the CDR3: TGCGCCAGCAGCCCTTCGGGACTACCCCCCGGGGAGCTGTTTTTT. Its protein product is CASSPSGLPPGELFF.

The CDR3 protein is CASSFALNKDGYTF. Here the CDR3 DNA reads TGTGCCAGCAGCTTCGCCCTAAATAAAGACGGCTACACCTTC. The rearrangement joins TRBV7-9 to TRBJ1-2, with D unclear. In germline, CDR1 is SEHNR, CDR2 FQNEAQ (reference sequence). Trimming took 3 bases from V and 8 from J, leaving 16 bases between them. The CDR3 contains 14 residues. Complete variable domain (other parts from reference TRBV7-9 and TRBJ1-2): DTGVSQNPRHKITKRGQNVTFRCDPISEHNRLYWYRQTLGQGPEFLTYFQNEAQLEKSRLLSDRFSAERPKGSFSTLEIQRTEQGDSAMYLCASSFALNKDGYTFGSGTRLTVV.

This chain joins TRBV28 and TRBJ1-2; D call uncertain. This CDR3 contains 12 residues. Germline values: CDR1 MDHEN, CDR2 SYDVKM. The V gene lost 8 bases and the J gene lost 5 bases, with 12 bases spanning the gap. CDR3 in amino acids: CASVNRTYGYTF. The CDR3 bases are TGTGCCAGCGTAAACCGTACTTATGGCTACACCTTC.

J is TRBJ1-6 and V is TRBV27; D remains unclear. Trimming removed 6 bases from V and 14 bases from J, with 11 bases in between. This CDR3 region has 11 residues. Germline V lookup: CDR1 MNHEY, CDR2 SMNVEV (reference sequence). The CDR3 DNA sequence: TGTGCCAGCAGGGGTGACGGGACCCTCCACTTT. Its translation is CASRGDGTLHF.

The chain couples TRBV7-2 to TRBJ2-3; 10 positions match TRBD2. The CDR3 length is 17 residues. The germline V gene has CDR1 SGHTA and CDR2 FQGNSA. The ends lost 2 bases at V and 4 bases at J; junction bases unmatched: 9. CDR3 in DNA: TGTGCCAGCAGCTTAAGGGGAGCGGGGGGGTTGGCAGATACGCAGTATTTT. It is translated as CASSLRGAGGLADTQYF.

V gene TRBV5-1 combines with J gene TRBJ1-4; 8 nucleotides agree with TRBD1. Germline-derived CDR1 and CDR2 are SGHRS and YFSETQ. The CDR3 length is 15 residues. Trimming cost V 3 bases and J 8 bases; bases outside gene matches: 9. The CDR3 DNA is TGCGCCAGCAGCTACAGGACAGGGAGTGACGAAAAACTGTTTTTT. Encoded protein: CASSYRTGSDEKLFF.

The chain has TRBV10-1 and TRBJ1-3; TRBD1 agrees at 9 bases. The ends lost 9 bases at V and 0 bases at J; junction bases unmatched: 3. The CDR3 covers 14 residues. Germline CDR1 WNHNN, CDR2 SYGVQD (reference sequence). CDR3 sequence reads: CARRTGASGNTIYF. The CDR3 DNA follows: TGCGCCAGGAGGACAGGGGCCTCTGGAAACACCATATATTTT.

In its sample, this clone was seen once. The chain is built from TRBV18 and TRBJ2-7; D not resolved. V was clipped by 3 bases and J by 7 bases, with 16 bases between them. CDR1 is KGHSH, CDR2 LQKENI, per germline. The CDR3 covers 14 residues. The DNA of the CDR3 is TGTGCCAGCTCACCTCTATCCGTTCCCGGGGAGCAGTACTTC. Translating it yields CASSPLSVPGEQYF.